A single sample gave rise to the 16 T cell receptor beta chains below, sequenced in a study of blood T cells in healthy people across ages. The second PCR ran about 6 to 11 cycles with a sample-barcoded 5' primer and J-beta primers. In TCRdb, the 5' RACE reads were re-called with MiXCR into one record per CDR3 protein. The sample holds more than 1,400,000 distinct CDR3 sequences, 40% to 50% seen once. Input material: blood. The receptor set was obtained from a woman aged 18-29 years in good health.

With respect to this clonotype: A read error likely explains this, since a far larger clone differs by one base. V usage is TRBV3-1 and J usage is TRBJ2-1; D uncertain. The CDR3 totals 11 residues. The V end was cut by 4 bases, the J end by 6 bases, with 4 bases between. Per germline, CDR1 LGHDT and CDR2 YNNKEL (reference sequence). CDR3 DNA sequence: TGTGCCAGCAGCCTCTGCAATGAGCAGTTCTTC. It is translated as CASSLCNEQFF.

V and J are TRBV4-1 and TRBJ2-7; D possibly corresponds to TRBD2 (7 bases). V dropped 4 bases and J dropped 4 bases, with 23 bases sitting between them. Germline CDR1 and CDR2: MGHRA and YSYEKL. The CDR3 contains 17 residues. CDR3 DNA sequence: TGCGCCAGCAGCCCTCAAAGGGGGGGGACTCTGGCGTACGAGCAGTACTTC. This gives the protein CASSPQRGGTLAYEQYF.

This clonotype was seen more than once but under ten times. This chain links TRBV5-1 with TRBJ1-2; D not certain. There are 15 residues in the CDR3. The germline V gene encodes CDR1 SGHRS and CDR2 YFSETQ. Trimming shortened V by 4 bases and J by 6 bases, and 19 bases separated the two germline ends. CDR3 DNA: TGCGCCAGCAGCGCGGACCTCCCCCCCTATGATGGCTACACCTTC. This translates into CASSADLPPYDGYTF.

The chain uses TRBV3-1 and TRBJ2-1, with TRBD2 matching 9 bases. The junction had 16 bases not matched to a gene; V was cut back by 0 bases and J by 13 bases. This CDR3 is built from 17 residues. Germline lookup yields CDR1 LGHDT and CDR2 YNNKEL (reference sequence). In DNA, the CDR3 is TGTGCCAGCAGCCAAGACCTAGCGGGAAGTCGTGGAGAGACCCAGTTCTTC. This gives the protein CASSQDLAGSRGETQFF.

V is TRBV5-1 and J is TRBJ2-5, with 8 bases lining up with TRBD1. Germline V gives CDR1 SGHRS, CDR2 YFSETQ. This CDR3 has 17 residues. The J segment lost 3 bases and the V segment lost 4 bases, leaving 14 bases of the junction unmatched. Here the CDR3 reads CASSPGQGRGDEETQYF. The DNA of the CDR3 is TGCGCCAGCAGCCCTGGACAGGGTAGGGGTGATGAAGAGACCCAGTACTTC. The full variable domain, its missing parts supplied by reference TRBV5-1 and TRBJ2-5, is KAGVTQTPRYLIKTRGQQVTLSCSPISGHRSVSWYQQTPGQGLQFLFEYFSETQRNKGNFPGRFSGRQFSNSRSEMNVSTLELGDSALYLCASSPGQGRGDEETQYFGPGTRLLVL.

This chain joins TRBV10-3 and TRBJ1-2, with 10 positions matching TRBD1. Germline-derived CDR1 and CDR2 are ENHRY and SYGVKD. Trimming removed 2 bases from V and 7 bases from J; junction bases left unmatched: 4. This CDR3 contains 14 residues. CDR3 region: CAISEGTGAGGYTF. The CDR3 region has the DNA TGTGCCATCAGTGAGGGGACAGGGGCAGGTGGCTACACCTTC.

The chain joins TRBV6-2 or TRBV6-3 to TRBJ2-1, with 8 bases aligning to TRBD2. CDR1 is MNHEY, CDR2 SVGEGT, per germline. The CDR3 has 15 amino acids. The ends lost 8 bases at V and 9 bases at J; junction bases unmatched: 15. In nucleotides, the CDR3 is TGTGCCAGCTGCCCTCGGGGGGGCGTTCTAATTGAGCAGTTCTTC. This codes for CASCPRGGVLIEQFF.

CDR3 residues: CSAQSRGLYEQYF. The CDR3 DNA reads as TGCAGTGCTCAAAGCCGGGGGCTATACGAGCAGTACTTC. The gene calls are TRBV20-1 and TRBJ2-4, with D perhaps being TRBD1 or TRBD2 (6 bases each). The end of the DNA aligns better with TRBJ2-7, so the J call may be wrong. CDR3 size: 13 residues. The germline V gene encodes CDR1 DFQATT and CDR2 SNEGSKA (reference sequence).

Ten or more counts support this clonotype. V gene TRBV7-2 combines with J gene TRBJ2-1; 9 positions agree with TRBD2. The CDR3 has 16 amino acids. Germline V gene lookup returns CDR1 SGHTA and CDR2 FQGNSA. The junction had 5 bases not matched to a gene; V was cut back by 2 bases and J by 3 bases. In DNA, the CDR3 is TGTGCCAGCAGCTTAACCAGACTAGCGGTCTACAATGAGCAGTTCTTC. Translated: CASSLTRLAVYNEQFF.

In this sample, this clonotype turned up a few times. CDR3 amino acids: CSASLQQNTEAFF. For the CDR3, the DNA is TGCAGTGCTTCCCTACAGCAGAACACTGAAGCTTTCTTT. The chain links TRBV20-1 to TRBJ1-1; D is uncertain. The V gene lost 5 bases and the J gene lost 1 base, with 11 bases spanning the gap. CDR1 and CDR2 (germline): DFQATT, SNEGSKA (reference sequence). The length of the CDR3 is 13 residues.

The table lists this clonotype with a few counts. The gene calls are TRBV28 and TRBJ1-2; 8 positions agree with TRBD1. There are 14 residues in the CDR3. From germline, CDR1 is MDHEN and CDR2 SYDVKM. J lost 8 bases, V lost 4 bases, and 9 bases had no gene match. The CDR3 DNA follows: TGTGCCAGCAGTTCCTCGGACAGGGATGGAGGCTACACCTTC. Its protein is CASSSSDRDGGYTF.

This chain links TRBV5-5 with TRBJ2-1; D remains ambiguous. This CDR3 comprises 17 residues. With 0 bases removed from V and 9 bases from J, the gap between germline ends came to 22 bases. Germline CDR1 and CDR2: SGHKS and YYEKEE (reference sequence). The CDR3 here is CASSLAYGPTRGSEQFF. For the CDR3, the DNA is TGTGCCAGCAGCTTGGCCTATGGACCGACCCGCGGAAGTGAGCAGTTCTTC.

The chain uses TRBV20-1 and TRBJ2-3, with TRBD1 as a possible D gene (6 bases). The CDR3 length is 16 residues. Trimming left V 4 bases short and J 2 bases short, with 19 bases between. Germline CDR1 and CDR2: DFQATT and SNEGSKA (reference sequence). The CDR3 DNA reads as TGCAGTGCTATTTTGGTCCCGGCAGGGGACACAGATACGCAGTATTTT. It translates to CSAILVPAGDTDTQYF.

The V call is TRBV5-6, the J call TRBJ2-4, with D perhaps matching TRBD1 or TRBD2 (5 bases each). The CDR3 is made up of 13 amino acids. V was pared by 3 bases and J by 8 bases, with 12 bases between. Looked up from germline, CDR1 is SGHDT and CDR2 is YYEEEE. Here the CDR3 DNA reads TGTGCCAGCAGCTCAACAGTGGGGGACATTCAGTACTTC. Residues: CASSSTVGDIQYF.

The V call is TRBV11-1, the J call TRBJ2-5; D perhaps matches TRBD2 (6 bases). Trimming shortened V by 5 bases and J by 11 bases, and 18 bases separated the two germline ends. The CDR3 is 13 residues long. Germline loops: CDR1 SGHAT, CDR2 FQDESV (reference sequence). The CDR3 region is CASSVRLVGEQYF. CDR3 sequence (DNA): TGTGCCAGCAGCGTGCGACTAGTCGGTGAGCAGTACTTC.

This clonotype has more than one count but fewer than ten. The V call is TRBV5-1, the J call TRBJ2-3; maybe TRBD1 (6 bases). CDR3 length equals 16 residues. Germline CDR1 SGHRS, CDR2 YFSETQ. The V gene lost 0 bases and the J gene lost 4 bases, with 15 bases spanning the gap. Here the CDR3 DNA reads TGCGCCAGCAGCTTGGAGAGGGGGAAAGGGGCAGATACGCAGTATTTT. Translated, it gives CASSLERGKGADTQYF.